This T cell receptor beta chain derives from a study of OX40 agonist ivuxolimab in advanced cancers. Overall study context: Mean age around 60 years, range roughly 20 to 85; around 80% male. Antecedent anti-PD-1, anti-PD-L1 or anti-CTLA-4 therapy was permissible, with 40% having received some.

A word on this clone: What it binds is unknown.

Sequencing was performed with immunoSEQ multiplex PCR; in TCRdb, only in-frame clones are kept and a portion is missing. The top ten hold around 2% of the sample, which has 66,000 or so clones, around 90% seen once. Study findings and constraints: Clonal expansion was seen in CD4+ and CD8+ blood T cells by week 6 at 0.1 to 3.0 mg/kg.

V was trimmed by 4 bases and J by 4 bases, leaving 13 bases between them. Germline CDR1 MDHEN, CDR2 SYDVKM. This CDR3 is 14 amino acids long. The sequence came from an adult with an advanced solid tumor such as melanoma, head and neck, liver or kidney cancer. Source: CD4+ or CD8+ T cells sorted from blood, taken in a trial of the OX40 agonist ivuxolimab. The rearrangement uses TRBV28 and TRBJ1-1; no clear D. This CDR3 reads CASSSAGGSTEAFF. The CDR3 coding sequence is TGTGCCAGCAGTTCCGCCGGCGGAAGCACTGAAGCTTTCTTT.